The 27 T cell receptor beta chains presented below share a single source sample, sequenced in a study of breast tumors, draining lymph nodes, adjacent tissues (dated by TCRdb to 2016 to 2017). Library construction relied on multiplex PCR. TCRdb records Illumina HiSeq 2000 as the sequencer. Through fastp at Q25 and MiXCR, TCRdb rebuilt clones from the public reads, retaining in-frame beta chains. Rows with a matching CDR3 protein are joined into one entry that keeps the most common DNA and genes. The sample has around 230,000 distinct CDR3 sequences on record, less than 40% of them singletons. The ten largest account for approximately 3.3% of the sample. The lymph node samples were taken from the axillary draining lymph nodes of breast cancer patients. Input material: axillary lymph node tissue. These receptors were obtained from a female donor with breast cancer. Some clones in this sample may be carry-over from other donors' samples.

This clonotype showed up many times. J is TRBJ1-2 and V is TRBV20-1; TRBD1 matches 7 bases. The CDR3 covers 14 residues. Trimming took 0 bases from V and 8 from J; bases not matched to a gene: 9. Looked up from germline, CDR1 is DFQATT and CDR2 is SNEGSKA (reference sequence). CDR3 residues: CSARDVEGAGGYTF. In nucleotides, the CDR3 is TGCAGTGCTAGAGATGTGGAGGGGGCGGGAGGCTACACCTTC.

This clonotype was detected many times. The chain recombines TRBV19 with TRBJ1-2; 8 bases agree with TRBD1. Trimming at V came to 7 bases and at J to 0 bases, leaving 13 bases not matched to a gene. Germline loops: CDR1 LNHDA, CDR2 SQIVND (reference sequence). CDR3 size: 17 residues. In nucleotides, the CDR3 is TGTGCCAGTAAAGGGACAGGATCTTGGGGCTCTAACTATGGCTACACCTTC. Translation gives CASKGTGSWGSNYGYTF.

The chain links TRBV6-1 to TRBJ2-1; either TRBD1 or TRBD2 may fit D (5 bases each). CDR1 is MNHNS and CDR2 is SASEGT in the germline V gene. This CDR3 contains 14 residues. With 6 bases removed from V and 4 bases from J, the gap between germline ends came to 13 bases. CDR3 protein: CASRGPPLYNEQFF. In DNA, the CDR3 is TGTGCCAGCAGGGGACCACCCCTTTACAATGAGCAGTTCTTC.

At least ten counts were recorded for this clonotype. CDR3 residues: CASSRTRADTQYF. The DNA of the CDR3 is TGTGCCAGCAGCCGGACTAGGGCAGATACGCAGTATTTT. The chain employs TRBV12-3 or TRBV12-4 and TRBJ2-3; 7 bases are a match to TRBD2. Trimming cost V 6 bases and J 4 bases; bases outside gene matches: 4. The CDR3 covers 13 residues.

The table lists this clonotype with many counts. CDR3 residues: CAIRKDRGGSYEQYF. CDR3 DNA: TGTGCCATCAGAAAAGACAGGGGAGGTTCCTACGAGCAGTACTTC. The rearrangement joins TRBV10-3 to TRBJ2-7; TRBD1 matches 8 bases. This CDR3 is 15 amino acids long. The ends lost 6 bases at V and 1 base at J; junction bases unmatched: 8. From germline, CDR1 is ENHRY and CDR2 SYGVKD.

This clonotype was recorded a few times. At one boundary the junction diverges from the germline segment, which might be a read error. The V and J genes are TRBV9 and TRBJ1-2, with D maybe TRBD1 (5 bases). The CDR3 contains 15 residues. Germline V lookup: CDR1 SGDLS, CDR2 YYNGEE. CDR3 nucleotides: TGTGCCAGCAGCGTAGACGGTGGAGACAGCTATGGCTCCACCTTC. Residues: CASSVDGGDSYGSTF.

Many counts were recorded for this clonotype. The chain is built from TRBV10-3 and TRBJ1-6; a weak D match, TRBD1 (5 bases). The V end was cut by 0 bases, the J end by 6 bases, with 12 bases between. The CDR3 sequence is 16 residues long. Germline V gives CDR1 ENHRY, CDR2 SYGVKD. CDR3 loop: CAISESTGLTNSPLHF. In nucleotides, the CDR3 is TGTGCCATCAGTGAGTCGACGGGACTCACTAATTCACCCCTCCACTTT.

This clonotype was counted ten times or more. J is TRBJ2-5 and V is TRBV29-1, with 7 bases lining up with TRBD2. V was clipped by 4 bases and J by 1 base; unmatched bases: 9. Germline V lookup: CDR1 SQVTM, CDR2 ANQGSEA. The CDR3 runs to 15 residues. The CDR3 protein is CSVGQLGLPQETQYF. As DNA, the CDR3 is TGCAGCGTTGGCCAATTGGGACTACCCCAAGAGACCCAGTACTTC.

This clonotype was observed many times. The germline gene is not matched at one end of the junction; a read error may be the cause. V and J are TRBV4-2 and TRBJ2-5; maybe TRBD1 (5 bases). This CDR3 is built from 13 residues. Germline V lookup: CDR1 LGHNA, CDR2 YNFKEQ. Here the CDR3 reads CASSQDTGGARTF. The CDR3 DNA reads as TGTGCCAGCAGCCAAGATACCGGTGGGGCGCGGACGTTC.

The chain is built from TRBV14 and TRBJ1-6; 9 nucleotides agree with TRBD1. With 7 bases clipped from V and 10 bases from J, the junction kept 8 bases outside the gene matches. The germline CDR1 and CDR2 sequences are SGHDN and FVKESK. The CDR3 length is 14 residues. In DNA, the CDR3 is TGTGCCAGCATCCTGGACAGGGGAGGGTCACCCCTCCACTTT. Translating it yields CASILDRGGSPLHF.

CDR3 nucleotides: TGTGCCAGCAGCTTGGGGGGCGCTGACGGGGAGATTGAAGAGACCCAGTACTTC. Amino acids: CASSLGGADGEIEETQYF. The rearrangement uses TRBV7-6 and TRBJ2-5; tentatively, D is TRBD1 or TRBD2 (6 bases each). The V gene's germline CDR1 is SGHVS and CDR2 FNYEAQ. Between the trimmed V and J ends, which lost 3 bases and 3 bases, there was a span of 23 bases. The CDR3 totals 18 residues.

This clonotype was picked up many times. CDR3: CASSQQTYGYTF. CDR3 DNA: TGTGCCAGCAGCCAACAGACCTATGGCTACACCTTC. The genes are TRBV7-8 and TRBJ1-2; D gene ambiguous. The CDR3 is 12 amino acids. V lost 5 bases to trimming and J lost 4 bases, with 8 bases between them. In germline, CDR1 is SGHVS, CDR2 FQNEAQ.

V gene TRBV20-1 combines with J gene TRBJ1-2; no clear D. Trimming removed 3 bases at V and 4 bases at J, with 18 bases between. Germline V gives CDR1 DFQATT, CDR2 SNEGSKA (reference sequence). The CDR3 spans 15 residues. CDR3 coding DNA: TGCAGTGCTAGCCACCCGATGCAGACCTCCTATGGCTACACCTTC. Amino acid sequence: CSASHPMQTSYGYTF.

This clonotype was counted between two and nine times. The chain links TRBV18 to TRBJ2-2; no clear D gene. Trimming removed 3 bases from V and 2 bases from J, with 10 bases in between. This CDR3 is 15 amino acids long. The V gene's germline CDR1 is KGHSH and CDR2 LQKENI. As DNA, the CDR3 is TGTGCCAGCTCACCCGGGCAGCCCAACACCGGGGAGCTGTTTTTT. It specifies CASSPGQPNTGELFF.

For this clonotype: A much larger clone differs from this one at a single base, so this may be a read error. The CDR3 does not end in the conserved phenylalanine or tryptophan, so this is likely a read error. It is unclear where the CDR3 begins or ends on the DNA, so no DNA is shown, and the CDR3 is as TCRdb lists it. V gene TRBV7-9 combines with J gene TRBJ2-1; TRBD2 is the table's D call, not checked against the DNA. The CDR3 sequence runs 14 residues, both termini included. Germline CDR1 reads SEHNR; CDR2 reads FQNEAQ (reference sequence). The CDR3 reads CASSPTGLAEEHYL.

The chain employs TRBV28 and TRBJ1-2, with a weak D call TRBD1 (5 bases). Trimming took off 7 bases at V and 0 bases at J, with 15 bases between the two ends. CDR3 length: 15 amino acids. Germline V gene lookup returns CDR1 MDHEN and CDR2 SYDVKM. The CDR3 DNA sequence: TGTGCCAGCAAAGGAGGGGCGGAAGCTAACTATGGCTACACCTTC. Its protein is CASKGGAEANYGYTF.

The table lists this clonotype with many counts. The V call is TRBV5-4, the J call TRBJ2-3, with 8 bases lining up with TRBD1. The CDR3 is 17 amino acids. CDR1 is SGHNT, CDR2 YYREEE, per germline (reference sequence). V gave up 4 bases and J gave up 0 bases; unmatched junction bases: 10. The CDR3 DNA reads as TGTGCCAGCAGCATGGACAGGGCTTCGGTGAGCACAGATACGCAGTATTTT. Its translation: CASSMDRASVSTDTQYF.

Of note for this clonotype: It may be a read error: a sequence one base away is much more abundant. The V call is TRBV20-1, the J call TRBJ2-7; D uncertain. The germline V and J ends were trimmed by 0 bases and 6 bases, with 15 bases remaining between them. Germline V gene sequence: CDR1 DFQATT, CDR2 SNEGSKA (reference sequence). This CDR3 is 14 amino acids long. The CDR3 bases are TGCAGTGCTAGAGATCTTTCACCCCCTTCCGAGCAGTACTTC. Translating it yields CSARDLSPPSEQYF.

Turning to this clonotype: The junction and the germline gene differ at one end; a read error may be behind it. The gene calls are TRBV10-2 and TRBJ1-4; D gene uncertain. The CDR3 is 15 amino acids. CDR1 is WSHSY and CDR2 is SAAADI in the germline V gene. The CDR3 DNA follows: TGCGCCAGCAGGGGGTCGGACTTCCACTCTGGAAAAACTGTTTTT. It codes for CASRGSDFHSGKTVF.

In the case of this clonotype: A clone one base away is much larger, so this may be a read error. The DNA of the CDR3 is TGTGCCAGCAGTCACTCGAGTCTAGCGGGGGGGCAATACGAGGCCCAGTACTTC. Encoded protein: CASSHSSLAGGQYEAQYF. This chain links TRBV6-5 with TRBJ2-5; TRBD2 aligns across 12 bases. The V gene's germline CDR1 is MNHEY and CDR2 SVGAGI. CDR3 size: 18 residues.

The CDR3 region is CASSTQGAGANVLTF. DNA of the CDR3: TGTGCCAGCAGCACACAGGGGGCTGGGGCCAACGTCCTGACTTTC. This sequence joins TRBV9 and TRBJ2-6; 8 nucleotides match TRBD1. V trimming: 4 bases; J trimming: 2 bases; junction bases outside the gene matches: 2. The CDR3 consists of 15 residues. Germline CDR1 is SGDLS and CDR2 is YYNGEE.

Here the CDR3 DNA reads TGCGCCAGCAGCTTCGGGACAGGGGCGAATGAGCAGTTCTTC. It translates to CASSFGTGANEQFF. The rearrangement joins TRBV5-1 to TRBJ2-1, with 10 bases lining up with TRBD1. J gave up 7 bases and V 2 bases, and 3 bases lay outside the gene matches. Germline-derived CDR1 and CDR2 are SGHRS and YFSETQ. This CDR3 has 14 amino acids.

This clonotype showed up many times. J is TRBJ2-1 and V is TRBV6-6, with 8 positions matching TRBD2. Germline CDR1 and CDR2: MNHNY and SVGAGI (reference sequence). The CDR3 is 17 amino acids. The J segment lost 3 bases and the V segment lost 0 bases, leaving 7 bases of the junction unmatched. This chain's CDR3 is CASSYSGTRGVYNEQFF. The CDR3 coding sequence is TGTGCCAGCAGTTACTCGGGTACGCGGGGGGTCTACAATGAGCAGTTCTTC.

This clonotype was seen many times. The chain recombines TRBV12-3 or TRBV12-4 with TRBJ2-3; D is unclear. Trimming cost V 4 bases and J 3 bases, with 11 bases left between them. There are 14 residues in the CDR3. The CDR3 DNA follows: TGTGCCAGCAGTTCGGAATGGGAAACAGATACGCAGTATTTT. It encodes CASSSEWETDTQYF.

This clonotype appeared a single time. The J gene is TRBJ2-3, the V gene TRBV20-1; 9 positions match TRBD1. There are 16 residues in the CDR3. V lost 3 bases and J lost 1; bases outside the gene matches: 8. In germline, CDR1 is DFQATT, CDR2 SNEGSKA (reference sequence). The CDR3 loop is CSASPDRGRGTDTQYF. Written as DNA, the CDR3 is TGCAGTGCTAGTCCCGACAGGGGGAGGGGCACAGATACGCAGTATTTT.

The chain combines TRBV27 with TRBJ2-2; a possible D gene is TRBD1 (5 bases). Trimming removed 8 bases at V and 1 base at J, with 11 bases between. This CDR3 has 14 residues. Germline CDR1 MNHEY, CDR2 SMNVEV (reference sequence). The DNA of the CDR3 is TGTGCCAGCCGTTCAGACAGGAACACCGGGGAGCTGTTTTTT. Protein sequence: CASRSDRNTGELFF.

This clonotype was found many times. V and J are TRBV10-3 and TRBJ2-7, with a tentative D call TRBD1 (5 bases). V was trimmed by 2 bases and J by 3 bases, leaving 8 bases between them. CDR1 is ENHRY and CDR2 is SYGVKD in the germline V gene. The length of the CDR3 is 13 residues. The CDR3 loop reads CAISEADNYEQYF. The DNA for the CDR3 is TGTGCCATCAGTGAGGCGGACAACTACGAGCAGTACTTC.